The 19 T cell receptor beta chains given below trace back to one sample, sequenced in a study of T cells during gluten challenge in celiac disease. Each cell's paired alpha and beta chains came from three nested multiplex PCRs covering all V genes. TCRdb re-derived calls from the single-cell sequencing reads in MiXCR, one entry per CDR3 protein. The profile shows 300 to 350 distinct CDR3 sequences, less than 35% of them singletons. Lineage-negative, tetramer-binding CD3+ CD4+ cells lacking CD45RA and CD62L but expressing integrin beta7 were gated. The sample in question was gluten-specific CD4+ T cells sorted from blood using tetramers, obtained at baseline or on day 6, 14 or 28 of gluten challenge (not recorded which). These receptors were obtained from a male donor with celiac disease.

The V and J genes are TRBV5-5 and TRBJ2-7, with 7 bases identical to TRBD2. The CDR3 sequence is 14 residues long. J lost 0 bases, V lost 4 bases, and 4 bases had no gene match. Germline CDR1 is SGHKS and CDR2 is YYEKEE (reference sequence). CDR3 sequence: CASSPGGISYEQYF. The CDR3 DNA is TGTGCCAGCAGCCCCGGGGGGATCTCCTACGAGCAGTACTTC.

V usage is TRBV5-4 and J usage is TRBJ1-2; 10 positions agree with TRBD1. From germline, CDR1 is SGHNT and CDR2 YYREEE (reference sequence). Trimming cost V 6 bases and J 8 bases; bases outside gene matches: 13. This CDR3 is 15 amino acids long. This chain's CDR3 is CASTLGGQGSDGYTF. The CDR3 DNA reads TGTGCCAGCACCCTGGGGGGACAGGGGAGTGACGGCTACACCTTC.

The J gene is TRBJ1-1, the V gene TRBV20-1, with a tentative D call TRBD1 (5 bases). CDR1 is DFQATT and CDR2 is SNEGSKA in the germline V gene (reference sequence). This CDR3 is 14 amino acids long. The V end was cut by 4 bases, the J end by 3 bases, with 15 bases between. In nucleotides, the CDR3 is TGCAGTGCTACCTGGCTGGGGCCGGACACTGAAGCTTTCTTT. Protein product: CSATWLGPDTEAFF.

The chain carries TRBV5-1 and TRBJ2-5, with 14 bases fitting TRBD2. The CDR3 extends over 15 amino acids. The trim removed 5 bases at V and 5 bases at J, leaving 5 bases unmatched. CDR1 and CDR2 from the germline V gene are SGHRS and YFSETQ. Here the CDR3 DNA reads TGCGCCAGCAGTACGGGACTAGCGGGAGCTGAGACCCAGTACTTC. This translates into CASSTGLAGAETQYF.

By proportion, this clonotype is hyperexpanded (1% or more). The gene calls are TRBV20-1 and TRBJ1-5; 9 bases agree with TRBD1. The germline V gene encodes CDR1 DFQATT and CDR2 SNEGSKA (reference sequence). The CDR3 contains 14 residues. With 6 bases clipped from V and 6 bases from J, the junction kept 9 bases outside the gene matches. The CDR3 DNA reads TGCAGTGCAGCTACAGGGGGCGAAATTCAGCCCCAGCATTTT. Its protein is CSAATGGEIQPQHF.

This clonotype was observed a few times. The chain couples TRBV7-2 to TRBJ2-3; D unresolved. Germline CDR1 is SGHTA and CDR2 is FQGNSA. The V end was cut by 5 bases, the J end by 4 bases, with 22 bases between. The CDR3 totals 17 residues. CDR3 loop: CASSRFGSQLPADTQYF. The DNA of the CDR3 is TGTGCCAGCAGCCGATTCGGATCCCAGCTGCCTGCAGATACGCAGTATTTT.

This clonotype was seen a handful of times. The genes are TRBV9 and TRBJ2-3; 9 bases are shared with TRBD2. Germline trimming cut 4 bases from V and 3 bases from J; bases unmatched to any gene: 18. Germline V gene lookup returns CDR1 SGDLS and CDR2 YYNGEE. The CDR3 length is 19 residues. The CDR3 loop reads CASSFSPGLATVLTDTQYF. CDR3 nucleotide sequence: TGTGCCAGCAGCTTCTCCCCGGGACTAGCAACGGTCTTGACAGATACGCAGTATTTT.

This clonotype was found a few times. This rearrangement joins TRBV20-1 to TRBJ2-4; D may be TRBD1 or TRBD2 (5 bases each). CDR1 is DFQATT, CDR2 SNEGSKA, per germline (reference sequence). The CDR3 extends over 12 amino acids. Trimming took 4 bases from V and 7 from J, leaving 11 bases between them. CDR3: CSAMGPRNIQYF. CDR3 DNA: TGCAGTGCTATGGGACCGCGGAACATTCAGTACTTC.

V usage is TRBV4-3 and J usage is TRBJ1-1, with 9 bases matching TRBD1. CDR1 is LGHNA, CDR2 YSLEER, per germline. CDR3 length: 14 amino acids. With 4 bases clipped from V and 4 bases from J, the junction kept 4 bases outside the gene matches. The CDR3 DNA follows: TGCGCCAGCAGCCGGGGACAGGGTTCCACTGAAGCTTTCTTT. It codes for CASSRGQGSTEAFF.

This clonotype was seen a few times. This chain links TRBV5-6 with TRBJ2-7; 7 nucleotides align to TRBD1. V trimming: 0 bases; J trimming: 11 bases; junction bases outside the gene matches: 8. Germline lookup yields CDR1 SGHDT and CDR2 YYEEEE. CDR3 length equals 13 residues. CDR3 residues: CASSLGQGTIKYF. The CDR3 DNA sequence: TGTGCCAGCAGCTTGGGACAGGGCACGATAAAGTACTTC.

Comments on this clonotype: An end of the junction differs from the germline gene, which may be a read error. The CDR3 bases are TGTGCCAGCAGCTTCAGATGGTCGGATACACAGTATTTT. Translated: CASSFRWSDTQYF. The rearrangement uses TRBV7-2 and TRBJ2-3, with D uncertain. The CDR3 totals 13 residues. CDR1 SGHTA and CDR2 FQGNSA come from the germline V gene.

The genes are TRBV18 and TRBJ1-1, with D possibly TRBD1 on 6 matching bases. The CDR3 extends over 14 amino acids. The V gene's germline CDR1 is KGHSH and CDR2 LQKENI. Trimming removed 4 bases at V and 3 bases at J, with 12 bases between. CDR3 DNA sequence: TGTGCCAGCTCACTGGGGGGCTTCGACACTGAAGCTTTCTTT. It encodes CASSLGGFDTEAFF.

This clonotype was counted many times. CDR3 in amino acids: CASSFSVTGELFF. CDR3 in DNA: TGTGCCAGCAGCTTCAGCGTCACCGGGGAGCTGTTTTTT. The genes are TRBV5-6 and TRBJ2-2, with unresolved D. Germline V gene lookup returns CDR1 SGHDT and CDR2 YYEEEE. Trimming shortened V by 2 bases and J by 4 bases, and 6 bases separated the two germline ends. CDR3 length equals 13 residues.

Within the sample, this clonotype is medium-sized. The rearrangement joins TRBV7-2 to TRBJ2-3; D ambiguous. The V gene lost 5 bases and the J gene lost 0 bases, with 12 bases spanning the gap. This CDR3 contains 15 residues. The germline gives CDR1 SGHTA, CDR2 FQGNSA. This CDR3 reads CASSIRSLSTDTQYF. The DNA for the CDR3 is TGTGCCAGCAGCATCCGGTCCCTTAGCACAGATACGCAGTATTTT. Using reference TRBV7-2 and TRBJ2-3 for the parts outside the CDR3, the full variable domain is GAGVSQSPSNKVTEKGKDVELRCDPISGHTALYWYRQSLGQGLEFLIYFQGNSAPDKSGLPSDRFSAERTGGSVSTLTIQRTQQEDSAVYLCASSIRSLSTDTQYFGPGTRLTVL.

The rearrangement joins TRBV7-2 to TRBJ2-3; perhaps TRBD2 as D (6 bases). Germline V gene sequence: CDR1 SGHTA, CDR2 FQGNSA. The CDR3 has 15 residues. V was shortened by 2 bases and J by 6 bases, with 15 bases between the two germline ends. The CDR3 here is CASSLRVGGEDTQYF. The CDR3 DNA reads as TGTGCCAGCAGCTTACGTGTCGGGGGAGAGGATACGCAGTATTTT.

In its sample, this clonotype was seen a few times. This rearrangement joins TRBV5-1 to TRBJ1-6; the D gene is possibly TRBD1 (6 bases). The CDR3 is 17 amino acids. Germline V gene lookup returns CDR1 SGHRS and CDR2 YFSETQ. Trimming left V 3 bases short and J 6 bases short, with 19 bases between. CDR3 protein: CASSSSDRWRSNSPLHF. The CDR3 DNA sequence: TGCGCCAGCAGCTCCTCCGACAGGTGGCGATCTAATTCACCCCTCCACTTT.

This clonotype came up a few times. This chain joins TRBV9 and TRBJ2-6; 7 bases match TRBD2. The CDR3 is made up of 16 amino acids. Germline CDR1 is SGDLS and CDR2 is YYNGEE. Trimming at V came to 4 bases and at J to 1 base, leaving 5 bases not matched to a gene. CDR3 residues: CASSWEGLSGANVLTF. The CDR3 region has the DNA TGTGCCAGCAGCTGGGAGGGGCTTTCTGGGGCCAACGTCCTGACTTTC.

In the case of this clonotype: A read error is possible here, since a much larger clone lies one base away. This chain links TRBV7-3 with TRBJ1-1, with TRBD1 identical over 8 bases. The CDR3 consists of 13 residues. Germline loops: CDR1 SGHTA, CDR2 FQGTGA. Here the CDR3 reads CASSQGQDTGAFF. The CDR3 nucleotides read TGTGCCAGCAGCCAGGGACAGGACACTGGAGCTTTCTTT.

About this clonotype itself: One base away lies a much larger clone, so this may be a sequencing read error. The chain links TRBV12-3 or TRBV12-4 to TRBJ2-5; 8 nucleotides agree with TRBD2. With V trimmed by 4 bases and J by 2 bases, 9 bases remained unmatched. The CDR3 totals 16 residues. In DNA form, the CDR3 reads TGTGCCAGCAGTTATGGCACCAAGCGGGGGCAAGAGACCCAGTACTTC. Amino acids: CASSYGTKRGQETQYF.